The present TCR beta chain was sequenced within a study of regulatory T cells in long-lasting Graves disease. Both iRepertoire HTBI primers and Arm-PCR of CDR3 regions were used to build the TCR beta libraries. MiXCR, run by TCRdb on the multiplex PCR reads, gives a single entry per CDR3 protein. The sample carries about 620,000 distinct CDR3 sequences, 16% recorded once. This clonotype was counted a few times. The antigen is not known. Findings of the study overall: Compared with new cases, persistent Graves' patients showed reduced TCR diversity.

Indicated time point: newly diagnosed GD, antithyroid drugs for less than 3 months. RNA from PBMCs was the source of the TCR library. Doctors identified Graves' disease using the American Thyroid Association guidelines. From an endocrinology department in Xi'an, China, came the patients. This CDR3 region has 14 residues. J lost 1 base, V lost 8 bases, and 3 bases had no gene match. Germline V lookup: CDR1 MNHNS, CDR2 SASEGT. The data were also submitted as part of a second study, on T cells in Graves' hyperthyroidism and ophthalmopathy.

The sequence derives from a woman aged 25 to 39 with Graves disease. Source: peripheral blood mononuclear cells (PBMCs), taken at new diagnosis, from a patient treated with antithyroid drugs. This chain joins TRBV6-1 and TRBJ2-5; 11 bases match TRBD2. CDR3 bases: TGTGCCAGCTCGGGACTAGCGGCCCAAGAGACCCAGTACTTC. It codes for CASSGLAAQETQYF.